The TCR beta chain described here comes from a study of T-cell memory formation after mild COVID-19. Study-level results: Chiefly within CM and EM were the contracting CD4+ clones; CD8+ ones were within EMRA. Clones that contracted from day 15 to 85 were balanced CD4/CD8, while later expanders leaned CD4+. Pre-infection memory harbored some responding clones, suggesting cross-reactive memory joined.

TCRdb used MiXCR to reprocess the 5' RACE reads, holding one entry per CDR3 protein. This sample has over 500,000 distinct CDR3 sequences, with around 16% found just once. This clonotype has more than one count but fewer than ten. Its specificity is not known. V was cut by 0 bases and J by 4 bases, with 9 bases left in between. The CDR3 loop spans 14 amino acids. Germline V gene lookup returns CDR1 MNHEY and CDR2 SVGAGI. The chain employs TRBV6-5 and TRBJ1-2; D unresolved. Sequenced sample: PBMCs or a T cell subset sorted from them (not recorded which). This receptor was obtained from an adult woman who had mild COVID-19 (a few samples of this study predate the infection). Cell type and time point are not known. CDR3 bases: TGTGCCAGCAGTTACTCGAAACCCGGCTATGGCTACACCTTC. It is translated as CASSYSKPGYGYTF.